This T cell receptor (beta chain) was recorded in a study of T cell repertoires in cytomegalovirus infection. Study-level information: Matching HLA type, along with CMV infection, was indicated by public TCR beta signatures. General study results and limits: Of the TCR beta families, the public ones yielded a cumulative frequency that identified carriers of CMV plus the relevant HLA. Predominance within the ex vivo response was attributable to HLA-C-restricted CMV-specific TCR beta clonotypes.

Notes on this clonotype: Its cognate antigen is unknown.

Germline V gene lookup returns CDR1 SEHNR and CDR2 FQNEAQ (reference sequence). CDR3 length: 16 amino acids. Losses at the gene ends were 4 bases for V and 3 bases for J; bases not matched to a gene: 9. MiXCR, run by TCRdb on the reads, gives a single entry per CDR3 protein. The sample lists about 100,000 distinct CDR3 sequences; 23% were seen once. What was sequenced was CD8+ T cells from PBMCs. The clonotype was recovered from a human donor in good health (CMV status not recorded). Some clones in this sample may be carry-over from other donors' samples. The chain couples TRBV7-9 to TRBJ2-7; 10 nucleotides agree with TRBD2. The CDR3 sequence: CASSSTLASGSYEQYF. The CDR3 DNA is TGTGCCAGCAGCTCCACACTGGCTAGCGGGAGCTACGAGCAGTACTTC.